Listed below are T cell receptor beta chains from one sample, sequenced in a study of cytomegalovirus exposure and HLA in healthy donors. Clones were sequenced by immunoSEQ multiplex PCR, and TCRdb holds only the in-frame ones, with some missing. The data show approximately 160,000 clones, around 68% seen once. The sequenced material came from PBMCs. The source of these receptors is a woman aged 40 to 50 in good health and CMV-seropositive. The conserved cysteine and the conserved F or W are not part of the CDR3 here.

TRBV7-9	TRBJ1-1	ASSKSQGNTEAF
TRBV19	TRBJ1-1	ASSPQGAMTEAF
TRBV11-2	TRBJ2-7	ASSRGLAGGPVQY
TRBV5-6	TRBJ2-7	ASSLGPGLGYEQY
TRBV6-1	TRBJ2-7	ASSSVGTAHYEQY
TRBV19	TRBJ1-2	ASNTGTVGYGYT
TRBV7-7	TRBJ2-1	ASTTAGEGPRNEQF
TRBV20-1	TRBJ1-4	SASGEEKLF
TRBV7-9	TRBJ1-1	ASSLKTGYTEAF
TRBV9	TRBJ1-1	ASSAGFFTEAF
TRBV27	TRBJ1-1	ASTLTGGNTEAF
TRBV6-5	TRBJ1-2	ASSFTWTGDGGYT
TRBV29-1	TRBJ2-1	SVEDSSYNEQF
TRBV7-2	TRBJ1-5	ASSLGTGNQPQH
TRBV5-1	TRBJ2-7	ASSSGTVSSLYEQY
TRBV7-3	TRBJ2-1	ASSLTREGFNEQF
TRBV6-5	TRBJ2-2	ASTSGDTGELF
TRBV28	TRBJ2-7	ASIGTGPYEQY
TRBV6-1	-	ASSLAGGGHEQY
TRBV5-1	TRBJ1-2	ASSLPFEGDGYT
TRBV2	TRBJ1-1	ASRQGAETEAF
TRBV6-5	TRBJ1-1	ATTGGAITEAF
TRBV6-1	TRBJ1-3	ASSPDRVSGNTIY
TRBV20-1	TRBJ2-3	SASNRDTQY
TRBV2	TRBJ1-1	ASSRDRNTEAF
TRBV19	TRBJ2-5	ASTTTERETQY
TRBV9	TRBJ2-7	ASSEGTSGDVTEQY
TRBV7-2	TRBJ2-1	ASSLAPYDGSEQF
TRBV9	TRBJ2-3	ASSVAGTSTDTQY
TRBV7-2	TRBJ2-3	ASSLAPSGDTDTQY
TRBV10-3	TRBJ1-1	AISERDRNTEAF
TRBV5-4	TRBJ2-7	ASSVDRNTYEQY
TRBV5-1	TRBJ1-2	ASSFPGQNYGYP
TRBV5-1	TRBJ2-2	ASSLGQGLDTGELF
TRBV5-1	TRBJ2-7	ASSLAAGGPNEQY
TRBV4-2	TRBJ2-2	ASSPLPSAGGFNGELF
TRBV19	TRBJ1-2	ASVSRDREGYT
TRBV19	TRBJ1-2	ASSKYSEDGYT
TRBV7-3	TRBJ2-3	ASSHSGQGADTQY
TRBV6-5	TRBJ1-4	ASSTEEAANEKLF
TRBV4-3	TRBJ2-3	ASSPNWAGGETQY
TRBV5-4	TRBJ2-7	ASSSGGGSSYEQY
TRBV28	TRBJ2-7	ASTPIRGGEQY
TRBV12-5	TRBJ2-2	ASGLRRGYTGELF
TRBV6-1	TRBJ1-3	ASSETVPISGNTIY